This T cell receptor (beta chain) was retrieved from a study of T cells in Graves' hyperthyroidism and ophthalmopathy. General observations from the study: Blood also showed most of the thyroid clonotypes that were expanded above 0.001.

A word on this clonotype: No antigen is known for it.

RNA transcripts yielded amplified TCR beta CDR3 regions. HTBI primers drove first-round RT-PCR of the TCR CDR3. Via MiXCR, TCRdb re-called the multiplex PCR reads, giving one row per CDR3 protein. The sample holds around 350,000 distinct CDR3 sequences, under 20% seen once. Absent ophthalmopathy progression within 18 months defined stable Graves' hyperthyroidism. PBMCs were derived from 10 ml fresh peripheral blood. The ends were cut back, 6 bases at V and 3 bases at J, with 6 bases in the middle. The CDR3 has 12 residues. Germline V gives CDR1 MDHEN, CDR2 SYDVKM. This rearrangement joins TRBV28 to TRBJ1-5; no firm D call. The receptor comes from a woman under 30 with Graves' hyperthyroidism. Sample: blood. CDR3 amino acids: CASSSFNQPQHF. The CDR3 DNA reads as TGTGCCAGCAGCTCATTCAATCAGCCCCAGCATTTT.